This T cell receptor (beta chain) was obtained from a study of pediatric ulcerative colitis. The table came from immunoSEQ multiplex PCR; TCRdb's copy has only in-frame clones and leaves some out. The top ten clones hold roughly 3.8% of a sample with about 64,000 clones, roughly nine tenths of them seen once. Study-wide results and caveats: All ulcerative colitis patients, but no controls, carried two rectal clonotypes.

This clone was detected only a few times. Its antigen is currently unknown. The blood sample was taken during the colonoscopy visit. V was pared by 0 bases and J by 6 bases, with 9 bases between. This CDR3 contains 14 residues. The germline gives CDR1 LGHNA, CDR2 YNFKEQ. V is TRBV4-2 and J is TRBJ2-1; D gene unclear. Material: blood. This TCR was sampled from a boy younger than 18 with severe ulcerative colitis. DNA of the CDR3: TGTGCCAGCAGCCAAGATCGGGTGGGCAATGAGCAGTTCTTC. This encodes CASSQDRVGNEQFF.